This T cell receptor beta chain was recovered during a study of blood T cell repertoires in COVID-19. Study background: Researchers got acute and convalescent COVID-19 samples from the United States, Italy and Spain. Nucleic acid was either cDNA or gDNA, and it came from T cells, B-cell-depleted T cells, or PBMCs.

The CDR3 spans 13 residues. Trimming cost V 6 bases and J 0 bases; bases outside gene matches: 3. Germline CDR1 reads SGHNT; CDR2 reads YYREEE (reference sequence). Original processing methods: Cell counts per sample came from amplifying reference gene primers. Measured with immunoSEQ multiplex PCR; TCRdb has only the in-frame clones, and not every one. V and J calls and clone size are given by that table; D and trimming were obtained from the DNA. There are about 74,000 clones in the sample; about 83% occur only once, and around 35% lies in the top ten. This rearrangement joins TRBV5-4 to TRBJ2-7; 7 nucleotides align to TRBD2. The specimen was peripheral blood. The source is a man between 65 and 80 years old with acute or convalescent COVID-19. CDR3: CASTGGGSYEQYF. Here the CDR3 DNA reads TGTGCCAGCACTGGGGGGGGCTCCTACGAGCAGTACTTC. The variable domain in full, completed from reference TRBV5-4 and TRBJ2-7, reads ETGVTQSPTHLIKTRGQQVTLRCSSQSGHNTVSWYQQALGQGPQFIFQYYREEENGRGNFPPRFSGLQFPNYSSELNVNALELDDSALYLCASTGGGSYEQYFGPGTRLTVT.